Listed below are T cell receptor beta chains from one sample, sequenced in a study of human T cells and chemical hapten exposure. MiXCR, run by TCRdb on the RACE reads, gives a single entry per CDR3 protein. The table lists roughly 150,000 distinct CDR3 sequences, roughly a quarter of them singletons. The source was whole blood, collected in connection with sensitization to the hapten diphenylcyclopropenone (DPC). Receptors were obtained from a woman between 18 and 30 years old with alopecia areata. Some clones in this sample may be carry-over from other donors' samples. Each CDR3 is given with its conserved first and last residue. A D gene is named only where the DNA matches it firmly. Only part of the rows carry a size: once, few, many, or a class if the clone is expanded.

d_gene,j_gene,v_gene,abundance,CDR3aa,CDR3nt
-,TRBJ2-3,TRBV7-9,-,CASSFTSPDTQYF,TGTGCCAGCAGCTTTACTAGTCCAGATACGCAGTATTTT
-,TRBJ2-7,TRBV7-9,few,CASSLSGTYEQYF,TGTGCCAGCAGCCTCTCCGGGACCTACGAGCAGTACTTC
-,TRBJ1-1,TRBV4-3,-,CASSQGQAGEAFF,TGCGCCAGCAGCCAAGGACAAGCGGGAGAAGCTTTCTTT
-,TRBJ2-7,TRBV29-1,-,CSVRGYDSYEQYF,TGCAGCGTCAGGGGCTACGATTCCTACGAGCAGTACTTC
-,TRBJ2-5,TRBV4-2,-,CASSLGPIQETQYF,TGTGCCAGCAGCCTGGGCCCAATCCAAGAGACCCAGTACTTC
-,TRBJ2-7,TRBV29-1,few,CSVVGRRYEQYF,TGCAGCGTTGTGGGGCGGAGGTACGAGCAGTACTTC
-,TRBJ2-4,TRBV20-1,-,CSARDPTDFLAKNIQYF,TGCAGTGCTAGAGATCCGACGGACTTCCTAGCCAAAAACATTCAGTACTTC
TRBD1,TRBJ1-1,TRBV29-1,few,CSVAGRGGTEAFF,TGCAGCGTTGCCGGCAGGGGGGGGACTGAAGCTTTCTTT
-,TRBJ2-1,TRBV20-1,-,CSASTSIGYNEQFF,TGCAGTGCTAGCACGAGTATTGGTTACAATGAGCAGTTCTTC
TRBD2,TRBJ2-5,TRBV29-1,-,CSVRSLAGGRGGETQYF,TGCAGCGTACGGAGTCTAGCGGGGGGGAGGGGCGGAGAGACCCAGTACTTC
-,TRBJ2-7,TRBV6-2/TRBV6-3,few,CASRPRTVTYEQYF,TGTGCCAGCAGACCTCGGACAGTAACCTACGAGCAGTACTTC
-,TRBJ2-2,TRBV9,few,CASSADLAPLHSTGELFF,TGTGCCAGCAGCGCCGATCTAGCGCCCCTCCATTCTACCGGGGAGCTGTTTTTT
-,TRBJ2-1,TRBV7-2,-,CASTRRGTGTAEQFF,TGTGCCAGCACCCGTCGGGGAACAGGGACCGCTGAGCAGTTCTTC
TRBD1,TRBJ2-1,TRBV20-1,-,CSARMDRGNEQFF,TGCAGTGCTAGGATGGACAGGGGTAATGAGCAGTTCTTC
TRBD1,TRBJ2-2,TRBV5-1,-,CASSFRTGSNTGELFF,TGCGCCAGCAGCTTCCGGACAGGGTCGAACACCGGGGAGCTGTTTTTT
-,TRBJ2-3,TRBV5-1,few,CASTQNGDTQYF,TGCGCCAGCACCCAGAATGGAGATACGCAGTATTTT
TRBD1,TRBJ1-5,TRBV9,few,CASSAGTGNVNQPQHF,TGTGCCAGCAGCGCTGGGACAGGGAATGTGAATCAGCCCCAGCATTTT
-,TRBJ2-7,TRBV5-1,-,CASSLAGESYEQYF,TGCGCCAGCAGCTTGGCCGGAGAGAGCTACGAGCAGTACTTC